The entry below gives a single T cell receptor (beta chain) sequence along with its context. This sample was included in a study of early T cells in non-severe SARS-CoV-2 infection. Study in general: The sequenced material was bulk RNA from unsorted whole blood, and its chains were unpaired.

Each CDR3 protein gets one entry after TCRdb re-called the 5' RACE reads with MiXCR. The data hold about 50,000 distinct CDR3 sequences, with less than 15% observed a single time. CDR1 and CDR2 (germline): LNHDA, SQIVND (reference sequence). The CDR3 extends over 15 amino acids. Trimming left V 6 bases short and J 2 bases short, with 15 bases between. Sequencing was performed on whole blood, taken at baseline. The chain carries TRBV19 and TRBJ2-3; D may be TRBD1 (6 bases). The receptor was derived from an adult who was a healthcare worker with PCR-confirmed SARS-CoV-2 infection or an uninfected control (not recorded which). CDR3 DNA: TGTGCCAGTAGCTCGCAAGGGGGATACACAGATACGCAGTATTTT. Its protein product is CASSSQGGYTDTQYF.